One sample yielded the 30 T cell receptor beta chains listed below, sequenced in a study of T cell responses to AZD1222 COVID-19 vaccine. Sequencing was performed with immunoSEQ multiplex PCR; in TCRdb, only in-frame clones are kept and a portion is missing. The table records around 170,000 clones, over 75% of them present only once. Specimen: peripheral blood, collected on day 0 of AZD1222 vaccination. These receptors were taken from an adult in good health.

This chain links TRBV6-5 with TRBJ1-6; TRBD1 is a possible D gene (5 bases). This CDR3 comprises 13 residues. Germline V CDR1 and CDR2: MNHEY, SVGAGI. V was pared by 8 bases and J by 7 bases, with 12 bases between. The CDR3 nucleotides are TGTGCCAGCTGGGGACGGCTCAATTCACCCCTCCACTTT. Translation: CASWGRLNSPLHF.

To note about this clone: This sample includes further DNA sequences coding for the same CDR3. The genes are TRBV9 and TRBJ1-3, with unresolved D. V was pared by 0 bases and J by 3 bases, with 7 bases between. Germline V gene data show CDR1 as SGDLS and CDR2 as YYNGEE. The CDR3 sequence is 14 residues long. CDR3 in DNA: TGTGCCAGCAGCGTAGAGGGCAGTGGAAACACCATATATTTT. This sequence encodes CASSVEGSGNTIYF.

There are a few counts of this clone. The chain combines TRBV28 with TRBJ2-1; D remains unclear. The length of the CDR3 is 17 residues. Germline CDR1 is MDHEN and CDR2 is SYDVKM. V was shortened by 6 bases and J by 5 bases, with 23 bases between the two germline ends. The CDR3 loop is CASRPAPNLRPNNEQFF. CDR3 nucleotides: TGTGCCAGCAGGCCTGCTCCGAACTTACGCCCAAACAATGAGCAGTTCTTC.

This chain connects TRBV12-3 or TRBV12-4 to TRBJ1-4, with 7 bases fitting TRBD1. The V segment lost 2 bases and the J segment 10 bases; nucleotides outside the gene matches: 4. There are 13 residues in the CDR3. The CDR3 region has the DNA TGTGCCAGCAGTTTAAATCAGGGGGTAAAACTGTTTTTT. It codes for CASSLNQGVKLFF.

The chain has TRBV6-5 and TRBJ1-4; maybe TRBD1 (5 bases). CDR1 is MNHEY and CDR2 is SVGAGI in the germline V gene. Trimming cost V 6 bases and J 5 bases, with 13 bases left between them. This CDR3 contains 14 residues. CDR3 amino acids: CASSAAGPNEKLFF. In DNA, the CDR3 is TGTGCCAGCAGCGCAGCGGGGCCGAATGAAAAACTGTTTTTT.

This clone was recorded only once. The CDR3 loop reads CASSPQGLGETQYF. The CDR3 DNA reads as TGTGCCAGCAGCCCCCAGGGCCTGGGGGAGACCCAGTACTTC. This sequence joins TRBV9 and TRBJ2-5; perhaps TRBD1 as D (5 bases). CDR3 size: 14 residues. With 4 bases removed from V and 5 bases from J, the gap between germline ends came to 15 bases. CDR1 SGDLS and CDR2 YYNGEE come from the germline V gene.

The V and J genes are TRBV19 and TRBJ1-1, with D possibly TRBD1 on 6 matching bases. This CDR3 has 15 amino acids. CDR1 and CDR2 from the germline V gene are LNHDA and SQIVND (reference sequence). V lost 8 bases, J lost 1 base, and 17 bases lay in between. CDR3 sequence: CASQISYRANTEAFF. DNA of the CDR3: TGTGCCAGTCAGATTTCATACAGGGCGAACACTGAAGCTTTCTTT.

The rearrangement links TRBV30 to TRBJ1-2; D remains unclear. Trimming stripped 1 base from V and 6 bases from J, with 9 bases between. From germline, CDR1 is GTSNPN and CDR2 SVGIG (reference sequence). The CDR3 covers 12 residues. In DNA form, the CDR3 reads TGTGCCTGGAGTGGGGGAGGGCATGGCTACACCTTC. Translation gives CAWSGGGHGYTF. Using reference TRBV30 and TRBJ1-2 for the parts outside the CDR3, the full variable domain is SQTIHQWPATLVQPVGSPLSLECTVEGTSNPNLYWYRQAAGRGLQLLFYSVGIGQISSEVPQNLSASRPQDRQFILSSKKLLLSDSGFYLCAWSGGGHGYTFGSGTRLTVV.

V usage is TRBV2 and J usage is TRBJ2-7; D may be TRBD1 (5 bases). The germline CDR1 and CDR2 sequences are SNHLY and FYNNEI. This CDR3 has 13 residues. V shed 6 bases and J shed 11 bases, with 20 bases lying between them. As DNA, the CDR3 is TGTGCCAGCAGATTCCAGGGTGAAGCCGATAAGTACTTC. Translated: CASRFQGEADKYF. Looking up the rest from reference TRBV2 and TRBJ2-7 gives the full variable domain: EPEVTQTPSHQVTQMGQEVILRCVPISNHLYFYWYRQILGQKVEFLVSFYNNEISEKSEIFDDQFSVERPDGSNFTLKIRSTKLEDSAMYFCASRFQGEADKYFGPGTRLTVT.

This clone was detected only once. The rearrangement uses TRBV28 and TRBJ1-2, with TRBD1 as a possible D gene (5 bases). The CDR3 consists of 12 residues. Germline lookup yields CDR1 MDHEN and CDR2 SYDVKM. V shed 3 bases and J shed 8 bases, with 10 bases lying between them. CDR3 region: CASSLTVGGYTF. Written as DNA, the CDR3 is TGTGCCAGCAGTTTGACAGTTGGAGGCTACACCTTC.

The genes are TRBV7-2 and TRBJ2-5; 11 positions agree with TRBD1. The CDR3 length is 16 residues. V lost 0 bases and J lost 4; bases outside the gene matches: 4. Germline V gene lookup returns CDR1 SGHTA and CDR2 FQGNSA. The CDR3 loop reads CASSLAVGTGGETQYF. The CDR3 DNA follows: TGTGCCAGCAGCTTAGCGGTGGGGACAGGGGGAGAGACCCAGTACTTC.

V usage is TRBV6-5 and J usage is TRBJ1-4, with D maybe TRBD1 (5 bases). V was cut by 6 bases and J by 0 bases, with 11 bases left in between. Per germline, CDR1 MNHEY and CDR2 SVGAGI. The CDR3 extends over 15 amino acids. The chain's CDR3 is CASSLLGATNEKLFF. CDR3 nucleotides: TGTGCCAGCAGCCTTCTGGGGGCAACTAATGAAAAACTGTTTTTT.

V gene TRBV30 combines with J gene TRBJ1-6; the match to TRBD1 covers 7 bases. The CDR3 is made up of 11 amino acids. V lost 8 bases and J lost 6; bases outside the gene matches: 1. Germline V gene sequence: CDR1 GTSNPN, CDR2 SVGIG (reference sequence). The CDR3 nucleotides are TGTGCCGGACAGGCTAATTCACCCCTCCACTTT. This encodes CAGQANSPLHF.

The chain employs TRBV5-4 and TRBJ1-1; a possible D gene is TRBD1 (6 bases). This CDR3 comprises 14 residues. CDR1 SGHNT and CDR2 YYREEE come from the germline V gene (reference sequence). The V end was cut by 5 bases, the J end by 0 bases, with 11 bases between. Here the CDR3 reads CASRGQGMNTEAFF. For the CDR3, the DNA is TGTGCCAGCAGAGGGCAGGGGATGAACACTGAAGCTTTCTTT.

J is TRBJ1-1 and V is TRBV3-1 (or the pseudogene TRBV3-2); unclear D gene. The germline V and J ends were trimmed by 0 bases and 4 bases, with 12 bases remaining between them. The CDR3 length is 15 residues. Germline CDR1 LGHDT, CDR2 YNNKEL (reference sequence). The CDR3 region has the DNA TGTGCCAGCAGCCAAGATAAGGGCGTGAGCACTGAAGCTTTCTTT. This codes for CASSQDKGVSTEAFF.

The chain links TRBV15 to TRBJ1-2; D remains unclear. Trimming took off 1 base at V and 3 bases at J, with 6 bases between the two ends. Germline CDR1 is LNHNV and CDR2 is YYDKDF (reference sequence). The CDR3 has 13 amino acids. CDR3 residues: CATSRVSYYGYTF. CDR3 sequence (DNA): TGTGCCACCAGCAGAGTCAGCTACTATGGCTACACCTTC.

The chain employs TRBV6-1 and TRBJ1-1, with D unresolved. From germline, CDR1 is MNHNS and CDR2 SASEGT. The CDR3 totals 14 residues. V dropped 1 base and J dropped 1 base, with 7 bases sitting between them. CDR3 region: CASSEGHENTEAFF. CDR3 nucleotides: TGTGCCAGCAGTGAAGGGCATGAGAACACTGAAGCTTTCTTT.

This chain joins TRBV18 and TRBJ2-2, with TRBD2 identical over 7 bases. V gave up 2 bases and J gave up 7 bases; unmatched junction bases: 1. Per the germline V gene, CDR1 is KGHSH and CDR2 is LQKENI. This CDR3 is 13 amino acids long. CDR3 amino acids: CASSPAGDGELFF. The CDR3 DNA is TGTGCCAGCTCACCAGCGGGGGACGGGGAGCTGTTTTTT.

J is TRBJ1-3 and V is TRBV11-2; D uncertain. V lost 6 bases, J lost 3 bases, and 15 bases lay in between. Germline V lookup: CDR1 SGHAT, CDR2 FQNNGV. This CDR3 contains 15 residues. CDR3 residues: CASRKPRRVGNTIYF. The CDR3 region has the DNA TGTGCCAGCAGAAAACCGCGGAGGGTTGGAAACACCATATATTTT.

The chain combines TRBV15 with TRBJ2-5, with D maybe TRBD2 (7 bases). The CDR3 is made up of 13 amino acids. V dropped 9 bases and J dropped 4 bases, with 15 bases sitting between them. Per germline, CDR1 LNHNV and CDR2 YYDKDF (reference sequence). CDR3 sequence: CATSGGAGETQYF. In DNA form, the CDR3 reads TGTGCCACGAGTGGGGGGGCCGGAGAGACCCAGTACTTC.

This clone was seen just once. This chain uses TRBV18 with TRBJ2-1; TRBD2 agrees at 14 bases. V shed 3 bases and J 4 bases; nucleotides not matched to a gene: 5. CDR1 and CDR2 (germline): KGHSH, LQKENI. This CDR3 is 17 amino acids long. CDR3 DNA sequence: TGTGCCAGCTCACCGACTAGCGGGGGGGAAAATTACAATGAGCAGTTCTTC. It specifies CASSPTSGGENYNEQFF.

CDR3 amino acids: CASSISSLGRRSTDTQYF. CDR3 sequence (DNA): TGTGCCAGTAGTATATCGTCCCTGGGTCGGAGGAGCACAGATACGCAGTATTTT. The rearrangement uses TRBV19 and TRBJ2-3; maybe TRBD2 (5 bases). The CDR3 loop spans 18 amino acids. Trimming took off 2 bases at V and 0 bases at J, with 18 bases between the two ends. From germline, CDR1 is LNHDA and CDR2 SQIVND (reference sequence).

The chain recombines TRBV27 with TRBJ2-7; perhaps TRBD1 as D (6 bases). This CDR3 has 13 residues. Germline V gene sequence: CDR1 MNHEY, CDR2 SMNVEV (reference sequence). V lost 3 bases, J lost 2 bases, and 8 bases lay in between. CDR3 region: CASSFGDTYEQYF. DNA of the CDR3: TGTGCCAGCAGTTTTGGGGACACCTACGAGCAGTACTTC.

The CDR3 reads CASTRQGADQPQHF. In DNA form, the CDR3 reads TGTGCCAGCACCAGACAGGGGGCAGATCAGCCCCAGCATTTT. The genes are TRBV2 and TRBJ1-5; 10 positions agree with TRBD1. The CDR3 is 14 residues long. The germline V gene encodes CDR1 SNHLY and CDR2 FYNNEI. The V segment lost 7 bases and the J segment 5 bases; nucleotides outside the gene matches: 5.

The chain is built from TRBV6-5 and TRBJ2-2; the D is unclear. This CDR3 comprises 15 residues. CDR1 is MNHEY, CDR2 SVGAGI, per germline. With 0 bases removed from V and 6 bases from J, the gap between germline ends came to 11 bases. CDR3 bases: TGTGCCAGCAGTTACTCGACCTGGACGTCCGGGGAGCTGTTTTTT. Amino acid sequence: CASSYSTWTSGELFF.

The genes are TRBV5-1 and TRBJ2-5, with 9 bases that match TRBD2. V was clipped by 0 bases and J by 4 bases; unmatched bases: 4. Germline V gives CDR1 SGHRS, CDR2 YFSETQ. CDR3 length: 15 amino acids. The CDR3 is CASSLGRGGSETQYF. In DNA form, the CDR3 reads TGCGCCAGCAGCTTGGGGCGGGGGGGCTCAGAGACCCAGTACTTC.

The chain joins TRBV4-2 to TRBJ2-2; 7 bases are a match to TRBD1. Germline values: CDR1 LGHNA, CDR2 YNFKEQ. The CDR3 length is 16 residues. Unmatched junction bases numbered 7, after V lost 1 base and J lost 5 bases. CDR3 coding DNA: TGTGCCAGCAGCCAAGGTCGCAGGGGGAGAACCGGGGAGCTGTTTTTT. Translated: CASSQGRRGRTGELFF.

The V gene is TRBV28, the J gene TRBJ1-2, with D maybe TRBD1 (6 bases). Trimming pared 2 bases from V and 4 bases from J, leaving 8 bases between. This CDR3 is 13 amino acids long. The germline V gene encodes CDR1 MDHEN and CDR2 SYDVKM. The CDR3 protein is CASSLGGAYGYTF. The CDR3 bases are TGTGCCAGCAGTTTAGGGGGGGCCTATGGCTACACCTTC.

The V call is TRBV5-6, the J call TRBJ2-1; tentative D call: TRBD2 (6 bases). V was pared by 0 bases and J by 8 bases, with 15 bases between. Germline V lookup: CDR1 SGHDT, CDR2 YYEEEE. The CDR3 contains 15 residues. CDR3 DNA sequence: TGTGCCAGCAGCTTGGTTCTAGCGTCGGGCGATGAGCAGTTCTTC. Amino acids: CASSLVLASGDEQFF.

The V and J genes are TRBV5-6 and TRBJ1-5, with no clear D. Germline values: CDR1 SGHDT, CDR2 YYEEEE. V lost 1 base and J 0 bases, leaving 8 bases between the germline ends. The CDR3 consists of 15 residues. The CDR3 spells CASSLYSYSNQPQHF. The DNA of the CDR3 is TGTGCCAGCAGCTTGTACAGTTATAGCAATCAGCCCCAGCATTTT.